The T cell receptor (beta chain) described here comes from a study of technical replicates of blood from a handful of donors. Per germline, CDR1 MNHEY and CDR2 SVGAGI. The ends lost 2 bases at V and 4 bases at J; junction bases unmatched: 4. The CDR3 contains 15 residues. Method: immunoSEQ multiplex PCR; TCRdb's copy keeps in-frame clones and lacks some. The profile shows tens of thousands of clones, 95% of them singletons. This chain links TRBV6-5 with TRBJ1-4; 7 bases fit TRBD1. Sequencing was done on a sample of T cells isolated from PBMCs. This TCR was recovered from a human donor in good health. The CDR3 sequence is CASSYGAGGNEKLFF. Written as DNA, the CDR3 is TGTGCCAGCAGTTACGGGGCAGGGGGTAATGAAAAACTGTTTTTT.